This TCR beta chain was found in a study of response to subunit inactivated influenza vaccine. Regarding the study as a whole: Few new T cells, the authors suggested, are recruited by each seasonal influenza vaccination.

This clonotype has at least ten counts. Its cognate antigen is unknown. The trim removed 3 bases at V and 0 bases at J, leaving 8 bases unmatched. The CDR3 is 18 residues long. Germline CDR1 and CDR2: SGHRS and YFSETQ. TCRdb fed the RT-PCR reads into MiXCR, producing one record per CDR3 protein. The table has 630,000 or so distinct CDR3 sequences, about a sixth seen once; the top ten hold roughly 10%. The material sequenced was PBMCs from blood, taken roughly 12 days after vaccination. The chain links TRBV5-1 to TRBJ2-2; TRBD2 agrees at 10 bases. The receptor comes from a man aged 50 or older who received an inactivated influenza vaccine. The DNA for the CDR3 is TGCGCCAGCAGCTCTTTGCTAGCGGGAGACGCGAACACCGGGGAGCTGTTTTTT. This codes for CASSSLLAGDANTGELFF.